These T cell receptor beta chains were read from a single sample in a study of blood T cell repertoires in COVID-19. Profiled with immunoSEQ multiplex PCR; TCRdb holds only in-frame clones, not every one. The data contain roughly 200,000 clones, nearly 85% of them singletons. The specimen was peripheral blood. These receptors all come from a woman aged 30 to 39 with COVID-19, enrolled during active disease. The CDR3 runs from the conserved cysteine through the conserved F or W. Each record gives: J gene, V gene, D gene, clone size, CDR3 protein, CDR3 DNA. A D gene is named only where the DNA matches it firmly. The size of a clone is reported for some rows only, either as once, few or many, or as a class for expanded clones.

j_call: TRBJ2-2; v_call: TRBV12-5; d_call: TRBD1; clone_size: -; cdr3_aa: CASGLSGTANTGELFF; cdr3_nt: TGTGCTAGTGGTTTATCCGGGACAGCGAACACCGGGGAGCTGTTTTTT
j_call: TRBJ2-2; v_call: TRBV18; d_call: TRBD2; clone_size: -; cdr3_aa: CASSPGTRNTGELFF; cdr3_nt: TGTGCCAGCTCACCCGGGACTAGGAACACCGGGGAGCTGTTTTTT
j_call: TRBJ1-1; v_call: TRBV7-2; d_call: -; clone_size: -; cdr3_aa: CASSSSQGGTEAFF; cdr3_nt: TGTGCCAGCAGCTCGTCCCAGGGCGGCACTGAAGCTTTCTTT
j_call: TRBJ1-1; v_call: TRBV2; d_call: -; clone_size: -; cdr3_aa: CASSENSGSTEAFF; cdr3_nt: TGTGCCAGCAGTGAGAATTCGGGGAGTACGGAAGCTTTCTTT
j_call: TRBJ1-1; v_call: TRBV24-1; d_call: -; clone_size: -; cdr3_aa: CATSGGEANTEAFF; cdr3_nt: TGTGCCACCAGTGGTGGGGAGGCTAACACTGAAGCTTTCTTT
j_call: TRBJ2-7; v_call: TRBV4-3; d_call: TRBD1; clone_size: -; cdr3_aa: CASSQDRGYEQYF; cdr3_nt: TGCGCCAGCAGCCAAGACAGGGGGTACGAGCAGTACTTC
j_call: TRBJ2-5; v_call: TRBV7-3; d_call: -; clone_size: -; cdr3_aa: CASSPSRGETQYF; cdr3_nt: TGTGCCAGCAGCCCGAGCAGAGGAGAGACCCAGTACTTC
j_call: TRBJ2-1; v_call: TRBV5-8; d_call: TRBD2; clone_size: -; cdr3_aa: CASSLMTGGEVNEQFF; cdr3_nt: TGTGCCAGCAGCCTAATGACGGGGGGAGAGGTCAATGAGCAGTTCTTC
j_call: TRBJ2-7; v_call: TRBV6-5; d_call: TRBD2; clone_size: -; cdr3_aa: CAGRPGLAGDEQYF; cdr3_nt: TGTGCCGGGCGTCCGGGACTAGCGGGGGACGAGCAGTACTTC
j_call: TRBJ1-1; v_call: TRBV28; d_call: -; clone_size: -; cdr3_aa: CASSLSQGFWTEAFF; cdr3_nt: TGTGCCAGCAGTTTATCCCAGGGGTTTTGGACTGAAGCTTTCTTT
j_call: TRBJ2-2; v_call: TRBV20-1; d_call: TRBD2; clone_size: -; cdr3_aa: CSASPSGGNTGELFF; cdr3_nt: TGCAGTGCTAGTCCTAGCGGGGGAAACACCGGGGAGCTGTTTTTT
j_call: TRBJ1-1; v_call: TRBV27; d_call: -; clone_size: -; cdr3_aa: CASSPRQVGTEAFF; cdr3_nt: TGTGCCAGCAGTCCACGACAGGTCGGGACTGAAGCTTTCTTT
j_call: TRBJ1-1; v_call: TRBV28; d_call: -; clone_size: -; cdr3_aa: CASSFQAGDTEAFF; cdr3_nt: TGTGCCAGCAGTTTTCAAGCAGGGGACACTGAAGCTTTCTTT
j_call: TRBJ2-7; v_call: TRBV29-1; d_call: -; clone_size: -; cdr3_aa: CSVEQEYEQYF; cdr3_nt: TGCAGCGTCGAACAGGAATACGAGCAGTACTTC
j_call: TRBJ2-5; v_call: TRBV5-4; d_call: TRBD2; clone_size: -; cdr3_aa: CASSRTSGGGGETQYF; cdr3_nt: TGTGCCAGCAGCCGTACTAGCGGGGGAGGGGGGGAGACCCAGTACTTC
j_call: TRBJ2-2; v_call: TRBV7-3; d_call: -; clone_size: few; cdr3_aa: CASSLSSGSNTGELFF; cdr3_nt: TGTGCCAGCAGCTTATCCTCCGGTTCGAACACCGGGGAGCTGTTTTTT
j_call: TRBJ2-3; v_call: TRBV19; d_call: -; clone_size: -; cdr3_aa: CASSIPRAGSADTQYF; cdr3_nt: TGTGCCAGTAGTATCCCCAGGGCAGGATCCGCAGATACGCAGTATTTT
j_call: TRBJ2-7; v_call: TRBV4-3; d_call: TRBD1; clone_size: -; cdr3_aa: CASSQNRGREQYF; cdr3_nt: TGCGCCAGCAGCCAAAACAGGGGGCGCGAGCAGTACTTC
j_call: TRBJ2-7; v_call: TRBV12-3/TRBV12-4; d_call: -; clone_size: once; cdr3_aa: CASSPGYEQYF; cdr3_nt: TGTGCCAGCAGTCCCGGGTACGAGCAGTACTTC
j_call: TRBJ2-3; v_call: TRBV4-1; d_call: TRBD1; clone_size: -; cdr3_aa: CASSQGTGGMGTQYF; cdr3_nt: TGCGCCAGCAGCCAAGGGACAGGGGGTATGGGTACGCAGTATTTT
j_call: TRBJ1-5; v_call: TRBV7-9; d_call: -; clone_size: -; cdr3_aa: CASSRPGDGQPQHF; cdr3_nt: TGTGCCAGCAGTCGTCCGGGGGATGGTCAGCCCCAGCATTTT
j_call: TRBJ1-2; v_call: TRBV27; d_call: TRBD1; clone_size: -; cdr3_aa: CASRKGRDSPSYGYTF; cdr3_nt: TGTGCCAGCAGAAAAGGCCGGGACAGCCCCTCCTATGGCTACACCTTC
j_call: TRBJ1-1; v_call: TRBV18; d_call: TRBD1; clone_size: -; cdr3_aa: CASSPPGTGRAEAFF; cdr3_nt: TGTGCCAGCTCACCTCCCGGGACAGGGAGGGCTGAAGCTTTCTTT